This T cell receptor (beta chain) came from a study of beta chain features in type 1 diabetes. There are 17 residues in the CDR3. The V gene end was trimmed by 5 bases and the J gene end by 0 bases; junction bases not matched to a gene: 11. The germline V gene has CDR1 LNHDA and CDR2 SQIVND (reference sequence). Investigators reverse transcribed all isolated RNA, so they sequenced expressed TCRB transcripts. This table comes from immunoSEQ multiplex PCR, and its TCRdb copy is limited to in-frame clones, with some not included. This sample has about 290,000 clones, with around 7.3% found just once. This clone has just a few counts. Its antigen is not identified. Study-wide points: VDJ junctions from type 1 diabetes patients carried fewer insertions and larger deletions.

This sequence originates from a woman between 18 and 29 years old in good health. Sequencing was carried out using central memory CD4+ T cells from blood. This chain connects TRBV19 to TRBJ2-7; TRBD2 agrees at 9 bases. Written as DNA, the CDR3 is TGTGCCAGTAGTCGTATTTGGGGCGGGAGGGACTCCTACGAGCAGTACTTC. Protein product: CASSRIWGGRDSYEQYF.